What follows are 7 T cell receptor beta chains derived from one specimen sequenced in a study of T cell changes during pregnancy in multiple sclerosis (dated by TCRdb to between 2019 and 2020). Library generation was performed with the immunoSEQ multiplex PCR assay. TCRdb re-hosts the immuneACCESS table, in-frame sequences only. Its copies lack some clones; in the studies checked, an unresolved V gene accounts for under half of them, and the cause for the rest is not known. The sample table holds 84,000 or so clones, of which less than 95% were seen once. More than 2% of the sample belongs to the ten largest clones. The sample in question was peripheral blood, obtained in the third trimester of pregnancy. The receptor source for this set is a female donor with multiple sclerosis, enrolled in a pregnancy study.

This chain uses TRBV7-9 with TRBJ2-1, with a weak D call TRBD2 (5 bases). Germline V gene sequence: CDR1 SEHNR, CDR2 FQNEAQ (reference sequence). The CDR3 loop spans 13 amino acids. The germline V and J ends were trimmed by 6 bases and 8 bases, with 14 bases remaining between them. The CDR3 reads CASRTTVGDEQFF. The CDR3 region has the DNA TGTGCCAGCAGGACTACAGTGGGAGATGAGCAGTTCTTC.

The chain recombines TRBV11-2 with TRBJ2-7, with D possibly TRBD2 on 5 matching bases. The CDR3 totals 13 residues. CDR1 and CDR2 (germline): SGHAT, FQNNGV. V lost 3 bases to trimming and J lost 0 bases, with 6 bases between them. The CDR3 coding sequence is TGTGCCAGCAGCTTCGGAGGCTCCTACGAGCAGTACTTC. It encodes CASSFGGSYEQYF.

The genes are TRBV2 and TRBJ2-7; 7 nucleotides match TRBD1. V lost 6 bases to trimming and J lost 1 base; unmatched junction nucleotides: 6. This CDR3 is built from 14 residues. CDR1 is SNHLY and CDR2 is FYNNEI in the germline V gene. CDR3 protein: CASSVNRGSYEQYF. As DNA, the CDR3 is TGTGCCAGCAGCGTAAACAGGGGATCCTACGAGCAGTACTTC. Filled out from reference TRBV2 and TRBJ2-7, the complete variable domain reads EPEVTQTPSHQVTQMGQEVILRCVPISNHLYFYWYRQILGQKVEFLVSFYNNEISEKSEIFDDQFSVERPDGSNFTLKIRSTKLEDSAMYFCASSVNRGSYEQYFGPGTRLTVT.

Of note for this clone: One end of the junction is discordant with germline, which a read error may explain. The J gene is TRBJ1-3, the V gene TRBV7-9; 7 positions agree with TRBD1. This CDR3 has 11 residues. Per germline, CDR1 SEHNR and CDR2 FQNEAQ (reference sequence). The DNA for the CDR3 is TGTGCCAGCAGCCGGGACAGCTCGCGCCAATTT. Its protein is CASSRDSSRQF.

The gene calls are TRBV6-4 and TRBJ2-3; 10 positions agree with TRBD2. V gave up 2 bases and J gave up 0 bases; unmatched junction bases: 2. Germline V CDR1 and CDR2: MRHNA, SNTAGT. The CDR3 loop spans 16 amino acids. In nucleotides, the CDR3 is TGTGCCAGCAGTGACGATAGCGGGGGGAGCACAGATACGCAGTATTTT. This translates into CASSDDSGGSTDTQYF.

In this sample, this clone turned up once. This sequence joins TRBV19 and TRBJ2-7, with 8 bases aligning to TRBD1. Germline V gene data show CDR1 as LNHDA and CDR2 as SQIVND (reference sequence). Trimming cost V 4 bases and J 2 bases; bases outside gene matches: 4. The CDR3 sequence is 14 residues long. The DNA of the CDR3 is TGTGCCAGTAGTACCCAGGGGGCGGCCTACGAGCAGTACTTC. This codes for CASSTQGAAYEQYF.

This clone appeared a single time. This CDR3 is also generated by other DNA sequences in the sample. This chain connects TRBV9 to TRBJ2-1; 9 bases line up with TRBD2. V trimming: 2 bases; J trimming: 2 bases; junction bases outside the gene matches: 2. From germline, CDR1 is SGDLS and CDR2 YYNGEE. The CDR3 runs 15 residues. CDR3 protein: CASSVGGGAYNEQFF. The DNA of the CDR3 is TGTGCCAGCAGCGTGGGCGGGGGGGCCTACAATGAGCAGTTCTTC.